This T cell receptor beta chain was captured by sequencing in a study of cytomegalovirus exposure and HLA in healthy donors. Whole-study results and caveats: Among TCR beta chains of equal frequency, HLA-associated ones were more clonally expanded in a later analysis. The number of N-insertions in an Asian-associated ancestry cluster was reportedly below the approximately 700-donor mean in a later analysis.

Trimming took 3 bases from V and 4 from J; bases not matched to a gene: 5. This CDR3 spans 13 amino acids. In germline, CDR1 is GTSNPN, CDR2 SVGIG (reference sequence). About this clone itself: Its antigen remains unidentified.

A multiplex PCR was run with 60 Vbeta primers and 13 Jbeta primers. Sequencing was performed with immunoSEQ multiplex PCR; in TCRdb, only in-frame clones are kept and a portion is missing. The sample contains 200,000 to 250,000 clones, 75% to 90% of which appear only once. The sequenced sample consisted of PBMCs. This clonotype was obtained from a woman between 40 and 50 years old in good health and CMV-seronegative. The V call is TRBV30, the J call TRBJ2-5, with 7 nucleotides matching TRBD1. The chain's CDR3 is CAWSPTGRETQYF. CDR3 DNA sequence: TGTGCCTGGAGCCCGACAGGGAGAGAGACCCAGTACTTC. Full variable domain (missing parts from reference TRBV30 and TRBJ2-5): SQTIHQWPATLVQPVGSPLSLECTVEGTSNPNLYWYRQAAGRGLQLLFYSVGIGQISSEVPQNLSASRPQDRQFILSSKKLLLSDSGFYLCAWSPTGRETQYFGPGTRLLVL.